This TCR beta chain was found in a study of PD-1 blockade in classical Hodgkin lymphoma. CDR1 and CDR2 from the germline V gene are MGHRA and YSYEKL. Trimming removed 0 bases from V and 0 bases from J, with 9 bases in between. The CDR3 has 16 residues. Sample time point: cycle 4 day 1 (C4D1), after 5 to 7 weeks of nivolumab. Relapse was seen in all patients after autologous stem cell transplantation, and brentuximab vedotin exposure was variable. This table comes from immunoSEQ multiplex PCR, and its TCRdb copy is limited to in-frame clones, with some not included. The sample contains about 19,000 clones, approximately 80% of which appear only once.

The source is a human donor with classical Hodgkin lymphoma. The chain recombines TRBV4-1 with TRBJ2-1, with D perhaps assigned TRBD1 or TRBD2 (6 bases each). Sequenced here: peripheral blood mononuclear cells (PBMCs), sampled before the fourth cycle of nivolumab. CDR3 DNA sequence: TGCGCCAGCAGCCAAGAGACGGGGGCCTCCTACAATGAGCAGTTCTTC. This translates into CASSQETGASYNEQFF.